The clone carrying this T cell receptor beta chain has a count of ten or more. Its specificity is not known. The data derive from a study of human T cells and chemical hapten exposure. Study results and limitations: While controls formed fewer of them, expanded TCRs formed significantly more large CDR3 similarity clusters.

Original processing methods: Sample TCR counts, which ranged from roughly 20,000 to 690,600, had a median of 95,638. TCRdb fed the RACE reads into MiXCR, producing one record per CDR3 protein. These V and J calls derive from TCRdb rather than the authors' analysis. The sample holds about 160,000 distinct CDR3 sequences, roughly a quarter seen once. Time point described: patch test 3, about 24 weeks after DPC sensitization. Documented treatment: therapeutic diphenylcyclopropenone sensitization with weekly scalp DPC. CDR1 and CDR2 from the germline V gene are SQVTM and ANQGSEA. With 3 bases clipped from V and 5 bases from J, the junction kept 5 bases outside the gene matches. This CDR3 has 14 amino acids.

This TCR derives from a young woman with alopecia areata. Some clones in this sample may be carry-over from other donors' samples. The sample consisted of whole blood, taken in connection with sensitization to the hapten diphenylcyclopropenone (DPC). The chain couples TRBV29-1 to TRBJ1-2, with 11 bases identical to TRBD1. The CDR3: CSVDGQGAGYGYTF. As DNA, the CDR3 is TGCAGCGTTGACGGACAGGGGGCCGGGTATGGCTACACCTTC. The full variable domain, completed using reference TRBV29-1 and TRBJ1-2, is SAVISQKPSRDICQRGTSLTIQCQVDSQVTMMFWYRQQPGQSLTLIATANQGSEATYESGFVIDKFPISRPNLTFSTLTVSNMSPEDSSIYLCSVDGQGAGYGYTFGSGTRLTVV.